Given below is one TCR beta chain in context. This receptor's antigen is unknown. No base quality values were provided; no much bigger clone lies one nucleotide off. These data are taken from a study of shared clonotypes between healthy human individuals (dated by TCRdb to the early 2020s). Regarding the research as a whole: The cohort comprised a couple of women and a few men aged 18 to 49 years. For each donor, CD4 naive and CD4 memory were each given three plates, CD8 naive was given two plates, and CD8 memory was given one plate. Each donor's leukapheresis produced roughly between roughly 0.85 and 10 billion PBMCs. The study deeply sequenced blood TCR repertoires of roughly five healthy adults to estimate repertoire size and the extent of clonotype sharing between individuals. To increase sequencing depth and limit assay-specific biases, different laboratories used diverse techniques to prepare libraries and sequence TCR repertoires.

There are 16 amino acids in the CDR3, from cysteine to phenylalanine inclusive. This entry keeps only the CDR3 DNA: 48 bases, framed from base 1. V is pared back by 0 bases and J by 0 bases, with 11 bases lying between the germline termini. Taken from the germline V gene, the CDR1 and CDR2 loops are MNHEY and SVGAGI. Using the deep immunoSEQ assay, multiplex PCR amplified TCR CDR3 regions from genomic DNA. Extracted genomic DNA from each cell subset was spread evenly across all wells of several immunoSEQ 96-well plates, with each plate serving as a replicate. Each replicate PCR for sorted subsets received about 180 ng genomic DNA, equal to 28,000 or so T cell genomes. Purified libraries were measured with a Qubit 3.0 fluorometer, size-checked on a Bioanalyzer 2100, and measured again with the KAPA Library Quantification kit. Each immunoSEQ 96-well plate was sequenced on its own single-read 150-cycle Illumina NextSeq 550 flow cell. Concerning the study's data processing: Because only junctional sequences without quality scores were contained in the immunoSEQ output, filtering matching that applied to full-length reads could not be performed. To assign V/J genes and CDR3, sequences were annotated against IMGT germline references using PyIR, a Python wrapper for IgBLAST v1.9. Any read was removed if the V/J assignment was weak (E-value above 1e-6), the CDR3 was missing, or the read contained stop codons, out-of-frame junctions, or ambiguous translated residues. A V3J clonotype was defined by an identical inferred V gene, J gene, and CDR3 amino acid sequence. Percentage overlap between repertoires was calculated by dividing the number of shared unique clonotypes by the size of the smaller repertoire. Richness of each repertoire was evaluated using RTK rarefaction, the Chao1 estimator, and Recon v2.1 estimates of unobserved clonotypes. Generation probabilities were computed with OLGA for all TCRbeta clonotypes obtained by the gDNA method from several donors. Not all clones reach the TCRdb copy of this immuneACCESS table, which keeps in-frame sequences only. Checked studies attribute under half of the gap to unresolved V genes and leave the rest unexplained. V and J calls and clone size come straight from that table; D and trimming were deduced from the DNA. Across this sample there are about 2.3 million clones, with approximately 93% seen only once. The top ten clones comprise roughly 0.36% of the sample.

Healthy HIV-negative adults with no recently reported acute infections or vaccinations were included as donors. All donors were Caucasian adults living in Nashville, Tennessee, USA. CD4+ T cells were enriched through magnetic negative selection, after which naive cells were positively selected on CD45RA and the remaining negative fraction served as the memory subset. After blood collection by leukapheresis, PBMCs were isolated using Ficoll-Histopaque density gradient centrifugation and then cryopreserved in the vapor phase of liquid nitrogen. Analytical flow cytometry was used to check the purity and quantity of each magnetically sorted T cell population. From each sorted fraction, genomic DNA was isolated and quantified by UV absorbance on a Nanodrop 2000c. Results the study describes overall, beyond this receptor: Approximately 5% of naive CD4, roughly 3.5% of naive CD8, roughly 2.4% of memory CD4, and about 0.4% of memory CD8 clonotypes were shared across several donors. Clonotypes shared by all four sorted-subset donors showed higher generation probabilities than non-shared clonotypes. Estimated clonotype richness was generally larger for naive than for memory subsets. Sampling was limited to blood, and TCR repertoires in tissue likely differ from TCR repertoires in blood. Based on pairwise subsampling, the degree of clonotype sharing among donors was expected to be affected by sequencing depth. The genetic and exposure-history diversity represented was limited by the small number of donors. Even with the large sequencing depth, rarefaction of the sorted-subset datasets indicated that sequencing was incomplete.

The specimen was naive CD4+ T cells from PBMCs. The meaning of the sample's cell subset or site label: CD45RA+ positively selected. The receptor was derived from a man in his late teens or twenties in good health. Some clones in this sample may be carry-over from other donors' samples. The rearrangement combines TRBV6-5 with TRBJ1-2; TRBD1 is possibly the D segment (5 matching bases). The CDR3 protein sequence reads: CASSYSGLSPNYGYTF. The sequence in DNA is TGTGCCAGCAGTTACTCGGGACTCAGCCCTAACTATGGCTACACCTTC.